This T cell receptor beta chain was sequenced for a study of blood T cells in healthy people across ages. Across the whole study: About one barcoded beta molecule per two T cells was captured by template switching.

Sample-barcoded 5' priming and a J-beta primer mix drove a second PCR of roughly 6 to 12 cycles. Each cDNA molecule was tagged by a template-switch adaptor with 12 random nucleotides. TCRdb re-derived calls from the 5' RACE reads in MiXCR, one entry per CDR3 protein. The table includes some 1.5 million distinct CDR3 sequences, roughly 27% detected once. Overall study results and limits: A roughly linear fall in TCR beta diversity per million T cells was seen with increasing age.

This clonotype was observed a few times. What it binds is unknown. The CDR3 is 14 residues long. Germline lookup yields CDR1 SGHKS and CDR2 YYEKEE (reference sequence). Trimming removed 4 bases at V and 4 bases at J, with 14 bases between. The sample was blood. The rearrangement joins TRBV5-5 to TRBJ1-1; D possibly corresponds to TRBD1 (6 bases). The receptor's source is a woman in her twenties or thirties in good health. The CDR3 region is CASSVLTGSTEAFF. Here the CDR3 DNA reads TGTGCCAGCAGCGTCCTAACAGGGAGCACTGAAGCTTTCTTT.